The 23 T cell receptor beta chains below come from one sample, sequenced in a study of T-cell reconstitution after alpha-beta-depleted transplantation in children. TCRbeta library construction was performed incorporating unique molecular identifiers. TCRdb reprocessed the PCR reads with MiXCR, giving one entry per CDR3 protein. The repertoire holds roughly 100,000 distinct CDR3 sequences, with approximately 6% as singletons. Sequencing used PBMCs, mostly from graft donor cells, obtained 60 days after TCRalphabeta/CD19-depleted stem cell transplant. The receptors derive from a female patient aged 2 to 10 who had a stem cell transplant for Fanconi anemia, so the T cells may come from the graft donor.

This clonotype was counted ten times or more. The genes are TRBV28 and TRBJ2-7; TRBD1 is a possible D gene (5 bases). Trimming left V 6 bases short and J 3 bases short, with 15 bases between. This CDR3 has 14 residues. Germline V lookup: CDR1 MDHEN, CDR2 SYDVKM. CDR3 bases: TGTGCCAGCAGCCCACAGGCCCAGGGCTACGAGCAGTACTTC. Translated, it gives CASSPQAQGYEQYF.

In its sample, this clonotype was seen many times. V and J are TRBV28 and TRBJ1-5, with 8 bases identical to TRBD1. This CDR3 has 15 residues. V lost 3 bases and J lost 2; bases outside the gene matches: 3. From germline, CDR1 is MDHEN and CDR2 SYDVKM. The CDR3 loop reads CASSFDRGGNQPQHF. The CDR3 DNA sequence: TGTGCCAGCAGTTTCGACAGGGGCGGCAATCAGCCCCAGCATTTT.

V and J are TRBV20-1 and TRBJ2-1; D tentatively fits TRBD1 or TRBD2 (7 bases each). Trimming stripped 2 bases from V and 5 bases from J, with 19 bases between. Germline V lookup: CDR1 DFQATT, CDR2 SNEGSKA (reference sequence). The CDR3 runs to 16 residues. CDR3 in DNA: TGCAGTGCTAGATTGGCGACAGGGAGGGAACACAATGAGCAGTTCTTC. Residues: CSARLATGREHNEQFF.

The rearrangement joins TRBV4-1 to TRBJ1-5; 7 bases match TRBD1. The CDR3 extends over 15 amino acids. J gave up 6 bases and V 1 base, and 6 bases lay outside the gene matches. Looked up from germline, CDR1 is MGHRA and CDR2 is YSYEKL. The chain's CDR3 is CASSQGQGGSQPQHF. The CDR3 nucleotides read TGCGCCAGCAGCCAAGGACAGGGAGGAAGTCAGCCCCAGCATTTT.

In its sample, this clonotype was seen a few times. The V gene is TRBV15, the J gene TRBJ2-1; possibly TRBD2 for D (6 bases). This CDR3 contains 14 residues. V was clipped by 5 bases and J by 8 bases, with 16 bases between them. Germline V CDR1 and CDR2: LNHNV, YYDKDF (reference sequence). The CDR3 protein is CATSQETGVYEQFF. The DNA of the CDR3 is TGTGCCACCAGCCAAGAAACGGGGGTCTATGAGCAGTTCTTC. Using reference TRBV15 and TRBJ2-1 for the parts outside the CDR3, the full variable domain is DAMVIQNPRYQVTQFGKPVTLSCSQTLNHNVMYWYQQKSSQAPKLLFHYYDKDFNNEADTPDNFQSRRPNTSFCFLDIRSPGLGDTAMYLCATSQETGVYEQFFGPGTRLTVL.

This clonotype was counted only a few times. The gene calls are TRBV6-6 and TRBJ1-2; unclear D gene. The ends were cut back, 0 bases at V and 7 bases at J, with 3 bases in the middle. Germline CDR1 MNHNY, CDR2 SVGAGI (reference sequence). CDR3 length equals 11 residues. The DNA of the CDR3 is TGTGCCAGCAGTTACTCTGTTGGCTACACCTTC. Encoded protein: CASSYSVGYTF.

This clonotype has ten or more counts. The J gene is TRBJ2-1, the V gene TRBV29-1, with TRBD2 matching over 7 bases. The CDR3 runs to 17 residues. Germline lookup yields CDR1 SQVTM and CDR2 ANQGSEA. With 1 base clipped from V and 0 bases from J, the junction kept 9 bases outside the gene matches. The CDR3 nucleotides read TGCAGCGTTGAAGCTCAGACTAGCCTAAACTCCTACAATGAGCAGTTCTTC. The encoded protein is CSVEAQTSLNSYNEQFF.

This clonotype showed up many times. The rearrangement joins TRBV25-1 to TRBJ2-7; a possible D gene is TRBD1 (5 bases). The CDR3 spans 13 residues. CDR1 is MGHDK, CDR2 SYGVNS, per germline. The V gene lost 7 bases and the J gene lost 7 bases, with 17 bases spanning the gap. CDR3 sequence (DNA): TGTGCCAGCAAATTTACCAGGGCCATAGAGCAGTACTTC. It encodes CASKFTRAIEQYF.

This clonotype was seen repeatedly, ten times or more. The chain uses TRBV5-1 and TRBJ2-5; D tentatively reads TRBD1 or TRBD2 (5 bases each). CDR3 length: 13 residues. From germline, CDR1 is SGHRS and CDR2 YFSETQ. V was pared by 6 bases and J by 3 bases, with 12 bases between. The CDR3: CASTVMGEETQYF. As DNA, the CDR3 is TGCGCCAGCACCGTCATGGGGGAAGAGACCCAGTACTTC.

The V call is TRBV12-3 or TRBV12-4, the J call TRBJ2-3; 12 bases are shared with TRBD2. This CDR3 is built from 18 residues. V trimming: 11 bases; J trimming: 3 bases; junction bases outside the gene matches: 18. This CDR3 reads CAFSLLTSGRGRTDTQYF. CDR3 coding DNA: TGTGCCTTCAGTTTATTGACTAGCGGGAGAGGCAGAACAGATACGCAGTATTTT.

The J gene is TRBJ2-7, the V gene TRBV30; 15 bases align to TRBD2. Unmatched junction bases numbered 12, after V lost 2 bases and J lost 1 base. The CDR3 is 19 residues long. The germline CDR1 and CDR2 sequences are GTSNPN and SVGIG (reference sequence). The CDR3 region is CAWSRTGTSGRPWSYEQYF. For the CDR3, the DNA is TGTGCCTGGAGTCGAACCGGGACTAGCGGGAGGCCCTGGTCCTACGAGCAGTACTTC.

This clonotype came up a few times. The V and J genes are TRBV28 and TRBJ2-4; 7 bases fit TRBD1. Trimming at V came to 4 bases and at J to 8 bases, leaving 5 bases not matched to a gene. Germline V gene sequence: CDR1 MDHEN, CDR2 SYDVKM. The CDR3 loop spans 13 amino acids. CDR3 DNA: TGTGCCAGCAGTTCTTCCGGGACAGACATTCAGTACTTC. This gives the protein CASSSSGTDIQYF.

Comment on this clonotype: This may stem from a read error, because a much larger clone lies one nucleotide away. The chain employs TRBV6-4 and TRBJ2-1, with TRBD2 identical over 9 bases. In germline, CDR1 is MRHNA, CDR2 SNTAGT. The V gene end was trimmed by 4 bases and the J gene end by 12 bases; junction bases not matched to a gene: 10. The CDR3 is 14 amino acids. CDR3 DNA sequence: TGTGCCAGCAGTGTAGCGGGAGAAATGAGTGGGCAGTTCTTC. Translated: CASSVAGEMSGQFF.

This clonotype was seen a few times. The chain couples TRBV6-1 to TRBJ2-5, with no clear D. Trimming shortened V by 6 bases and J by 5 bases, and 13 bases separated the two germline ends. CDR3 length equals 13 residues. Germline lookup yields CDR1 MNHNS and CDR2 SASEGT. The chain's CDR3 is CASRGGRVETQYF. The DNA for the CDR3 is TGTGCCAGCAGAGGCGGACGGGTTGAGACCCAGTACTTC.

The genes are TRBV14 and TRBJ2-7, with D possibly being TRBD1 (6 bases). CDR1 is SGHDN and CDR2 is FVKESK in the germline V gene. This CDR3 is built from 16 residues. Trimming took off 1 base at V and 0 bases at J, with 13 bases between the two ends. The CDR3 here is CASSQGPGQYSYEQYF. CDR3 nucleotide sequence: TGTGCCAGCAGCCAAGGTCCAGGACAGTACTCCTACGAGCAGTACTTC. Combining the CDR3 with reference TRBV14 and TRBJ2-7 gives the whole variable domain EAGVTQFPSHSVIEKGQTVTLRCDPISGHDNLYWYRRVMGKEIKFLLHFVKESKQDESGMPNNRFLAERTGGTYSTLKVQPAELEDSGVYFCASSQGPGQYSYEQYFGPGTRLTVT.

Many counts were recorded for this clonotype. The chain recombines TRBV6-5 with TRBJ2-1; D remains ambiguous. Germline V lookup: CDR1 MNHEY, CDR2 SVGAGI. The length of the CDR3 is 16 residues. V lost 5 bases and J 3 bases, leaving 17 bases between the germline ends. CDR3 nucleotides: TGTGCCAGCAGTCCCATAGGGCTAGTGCTCTACAATGAGCAGTTCTTC. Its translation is CASSPIGLVLYNEQFF.

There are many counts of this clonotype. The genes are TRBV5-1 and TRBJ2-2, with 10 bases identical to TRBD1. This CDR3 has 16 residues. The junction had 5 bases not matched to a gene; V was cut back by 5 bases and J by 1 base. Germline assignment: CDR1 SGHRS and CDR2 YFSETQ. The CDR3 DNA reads TGCGCCAGCAGTTCCCGGACAGGGGGGAACACCGGGGAGCTGTTTTTT. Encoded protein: CASSSRTGGNTGELFF.

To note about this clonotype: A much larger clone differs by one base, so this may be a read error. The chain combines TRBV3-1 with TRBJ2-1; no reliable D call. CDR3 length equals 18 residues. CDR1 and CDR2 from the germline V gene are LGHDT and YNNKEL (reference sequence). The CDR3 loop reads CTSSSPTSRRRLPHEQFF. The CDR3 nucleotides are TGTACCAGCAGTTCACCGACCTCTAGGCGAAGACTCCCACATGAGCAGTTCTTC.

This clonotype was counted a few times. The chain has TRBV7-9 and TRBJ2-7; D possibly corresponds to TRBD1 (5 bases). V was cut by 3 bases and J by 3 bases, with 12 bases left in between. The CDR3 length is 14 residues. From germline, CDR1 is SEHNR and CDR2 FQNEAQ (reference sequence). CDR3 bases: TGTGCCAGCAGCTTGTCGGCAGGGAACTACGAGCAGTACTTC. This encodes CASSLSAGNYEQYF.

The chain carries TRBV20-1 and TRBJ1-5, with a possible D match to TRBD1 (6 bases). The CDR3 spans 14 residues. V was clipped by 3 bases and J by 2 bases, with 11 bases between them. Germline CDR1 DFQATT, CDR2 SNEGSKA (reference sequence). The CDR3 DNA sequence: TGCAGTGCTAGCCAGGGGAGGCGCAATCAGCCCCAGCATTTT. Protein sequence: CSASQGRRNQPQHF.

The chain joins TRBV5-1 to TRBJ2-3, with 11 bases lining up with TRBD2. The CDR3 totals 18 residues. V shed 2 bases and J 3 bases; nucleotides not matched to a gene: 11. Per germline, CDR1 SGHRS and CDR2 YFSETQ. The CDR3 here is CASSFVIGGTSGTDTQYF. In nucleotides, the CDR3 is TGCGCCAGCAGCTTTGTCATAGGGGGGACTAGCGGAACAGATACGCAGTATTTT.

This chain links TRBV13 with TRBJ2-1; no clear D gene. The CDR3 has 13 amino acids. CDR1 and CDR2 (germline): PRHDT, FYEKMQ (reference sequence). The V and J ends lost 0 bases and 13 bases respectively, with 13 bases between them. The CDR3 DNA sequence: TGTGCCAGCAGCTTAGGAGTCGGTGTTGTCCAGTTCTTC. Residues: CASSLGVGVVQFF. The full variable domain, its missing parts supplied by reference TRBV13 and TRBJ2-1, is AAGVIQSPRHLIKEKRETATLKCYPIPRHDTVYWYQQGPGQDPQFLISFYEKMQSDKGSIPDRFSAQQFSDYHSELNMSSLELGDSALYFCASSLGVGVVQFFGPGTRLTVL.

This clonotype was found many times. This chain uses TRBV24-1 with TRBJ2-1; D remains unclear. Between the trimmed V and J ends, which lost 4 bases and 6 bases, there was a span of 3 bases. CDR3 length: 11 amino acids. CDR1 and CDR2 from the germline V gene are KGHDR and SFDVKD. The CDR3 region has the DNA TGTGCCACCAGTGAATCCAATGAGCAGTTCTTC. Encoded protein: CATSESNEQFF.